The 10 T cell receptor beta chains below come from one sample, sequenced in a study of technical replicates of blood from a handful of donors. Assay used: immunoSEQ multiplex PCR; TCRdb lists only in-frame clones, some missing. The sample includes about 48,000 clones, roughly nine tenths of them seen just once. The sequenced sample consisted of PBMCs. These receptors came from a human donor in good health. Some clones in this sample may be carry-over from other donors' samples.

This clone was seen more than once but under ten times. The chain couples TRBV5-4 to TRBJ1-3, with D perhaps TRBD1 (6 bases). Trimming took off 6 bases at V and 0 bases at J, with 13 bases between the two ends. The CDR3 has 15 residues. Germline CDR1 reads SGHNT; CDR2 reads YYREEE (reference sequence). Written as DNA, the CDR3 is TGTGCCAGCAAAGGGGGGGGTGTCTCTGGAAACACCATATATTTT. Its translation: CASKGGGVSGNTIYF.

The chain uses TRBV6-5 and TRBJ1-1; D is perhaps TRBD1 (5 bases). The CDR3 contains 14 residues. Germline V CDR1 and CDR2: MNHEY, SVGAGI. V lost 3 bases to trimming and J lost 3 bases, with 11 bases between them. DNA for the CDR3: TGTGCCAGCAGTTATCGCGGGGGAGACACTGAAGCTTTCTTT. Amino acid sequence: CASSYRGGDTEAFF.

A single count supports this clone. J is TRBJ2-7 and V is TRBV27; the D gene is possibly TRBD2 (6 bases). Germline V gene sequence: CDR1 MNHEY, CDR2 SMNVEV (reference sequence). Deletions cut 5 bases from V and 2 bases from J, with 10 bases between. CDR3 length: 13 amino acids. The CDR3: CASSTSFAYEQYF. CDR3 DNA: TGTGCCAGCAGTACTAGCTTCGCCTACGAGCAGTACTTC.

V and J are TRBV2 and TRBJ2-7, with TRBD1 identical over 10 bases. Germline assignment: CDR1 SNHLY and CDR2 FYNNEI. After removal of 5 bases from V and 2 bases from J, the junction contained 3 bases not matched to a gene. The CDR3 loop spans 14 amino acids. CDR3 nucleotide sequence: TGTGCCAGCAGTTGGGACAGGGGAGCCTACGAGCAGTACTTC. Encoded protein: CASSWDRGAYEQYF.

The CDR3 reads CASSNGTGGYNEQFF. The CDR3 DNA sequence: TGCGCCAGCAGCAACGGGACAGGGGGCTACAATGAGCAGTTCTTC. This chain links TRBV5-1 with TRBJ2-1; 11 nucleotides match TRBD1. The junction had 3 bases not matched to a gene; V was cut back by 4 bases and J by 3 bases. CDR1 SGHRS and CDR2 YFSETQ come from the germline V gene. The CDR3 consists of 15 residues.

This chain links TRBV5-3 with TRBJ1-5; TRBD1 aligns across 7 bases. TRBV5-3 is treated as an ORF (open reading frame) with a function not yet certain. Germline trimming cut 4 bases from V and 3 bases from J; bases unmatched to any gene: 7. The CDR3 sequence is 15 residues long. The CDR3 nucleotides are TGTGCCAGAAGCGAGGCCGGGACAGTCAATCAGCCCCAGCATTTT. As protein: CARSEAGTVNQPQHF.

In this sample, this clone turned up once. The chain links TRBV7-3 to TRBJ1-1; the match to TRBD1 covers 8 bases. V lost 3 bases to trimming and J lost 1 base; unmatched junction nucleotides: 4. The V gene's germline CDR1 is SGHTA and CDR2 FQGTGA. The CDR3 consists of 15 residues. The CDR3 DNA reads TGTGCCAGCAGCTTGAGACAGGGGTCGAACACTGAAGCTTTCTTT. Its protein product is CASSLRQGSNTEAFF.

The chain is built from TRBV7-3 and TRBJ2-6; D is possibly TRBD1 (6 bases). With 1 base removed from V and 4 bases from J, the gap between germline ends came to 11 bases. This CDR3 has 16 residues. Germline CDR1 and CDR2: SGHTA and FQGTGA. The CDR3 nucleotides read TGTGCCAGCAGCTTAATGGGGGCTAGAGGGGCCAACGTCCTGACTTTC. Amino acid sequence: CASSLMGARGANVLTF.

The chain recombines TRBV6-5 with TRBJ1-4; TRBD1 agrees at 7 bases. Germline loops: CDR1 MNHEY, CDR2 SVGAGI. The CDR3 has 14 residues. J gave up 4 bases and V 3 bases, and 2 bases lay outside the gene matches. The chain's CDR3 is CASSYDRVNEKLFF. CDR3 nucleotide sequence: TGTGCCAGCAGTTATGACAGGGTTAATGAAAAACTGTTTTTT.

The chain carries TRBV7-3 and TRBJ2-3, with D uncertain. Trimming shortened V by 5 bases and J by 0 bases, and 15 bases separated the two germline ends. CDR1 and CDR2 from the germline V gene are SGHTA and FQGTGA. This CDR3 is 16 amino acids long. In DNA form, the CDR3 reads TGTGCCAGCAGCCAAGCTGGGCTCATTAGCACAGATACGCAGTATTTT. This translates into CASSQAGLISTDTQYF. Complete variable domain (other parts from reference TRBV7-3 and TRBJ2-3): GAGVSQTPSNKVTEKGKYVELRCDPISGHTALYWYRQSLGQGPEFLIYFQGTGAADDSGLPNDRFFAVRPEGSVSTLKIQRTERGDSAVYLCASSQAGLISTDTQYFGPGTRLTVL.